This T cell receptor beta chain derives from a study of T cell repertoires in cytomegalovirus infection. Looking at the study overall: Newly reported HLA-C-restricted and thoroughly characterized HLA-B-restricted CMV epitopes were employed. Public TCR beta signatures were indicative of both CMV infection and a matching HLA type. Study-wide results and caveats: Clonotype analysis showed dominance of the ex vivo response by HLA-C-restricted CMV-specific TCR beta clonotypes. The cumulative frequency of public TCR beta families distinguished individuals who carried CMV together with the relevant HLA.

TCRdb reprocessed the reads with MiXCR, giving one entry per CDR3 protein. The sample has some 480,000 distinct CDR3 sequences, around a third seen once; the top ten hold 15% to 20%. V was clipped by 1 base and J by 8 bases, with 12 bases between them. Germline V gives CDR1 SGHVS, CDR2 FNYEAQ. The length of the CDR3 is 14 residues. As regards this clonotype: What it recognizes is unknown.

The input for sequencing was cultured PBMCs, taken from culture after CMV antigen stimulation. The clonotype was recovered from a human donor in good health (CMV status not recorded). Some clones in this sample may be carry-over from other donors' samples. The chain uses TRBV7-6 and TRBJ1-5, with no clear D. CDR3 coding DNA: TGTGCCAGCAGCTTAGAAGAGGGAAGGGAGCCCCAGCATTTT. Translated, it gives CASSLEEGREPQHF.